This entry concerns a single T cell receptor beta chain. Assay used: immunoSEQ multiplex PCR; TCRdb lists only in-frame clones, some missing. In the table there are around 13,000 clones, around 83% of which are singletons. CDR1 and CDR2 (germline): LNHDA, SQIVND (reference sequence). The V gene end was trimmed by 2 bases and the J gene end by 5 bases; junction bases not matched to a gene: 3. The CDR3 totals 14 residues. The sample is drawn from a study of T cells after posttransplantation cyclophosphamide. This rearrangement joins TRBV19 to TRBJ2-3; 8 bases are shared with TRBD2. Material for sequencing was memory CD4+ T cells sorted from PBMCs. The receptor was isolated from a man aged 50-60 years in good health, CMV-negative, and a related stem cell transplant donor. CDR3 amino acids: CASSIRLAGDTQYF. For the CDR3, the DNA is TGTGCCAGTAGTATACGCCTAGCGGGAGATACGCAGTATTTT.